Each of the 11 T cell receptor beta chains below was sequenced from the same sample in a study of cytomegalovirus exposure and HLA in healthy donors. With 60 Vbeta and 13 Jbeta primers, the PCR was carried out. Data came from immunoSEQ multiplex PCR; TCRdb stores just in-frame clones and leaves some out. The sample holds some 180,000 clones, 85% seen once. The sample was PBMCs. Receptor source: a woman between 45 and 65 years old in good health and CMV-seronegative.

The chain recombines TRBV6-6 with TRBJ2-1; 8 nucleotides line up with TRBD1. Germline lookup yields CDR1 MNHNY and CDR2 SVGAGI (reference sequence). CDR3 length: 16 residues. V shed 1 base, J shed 6 bases, and the junction held 8 bases outside the gene matches. The CDR3 coding sequence is TGTGCCAGCAGTTACTTGACAGGGGCCCCCTCCAATGAGCAGTTCTTC. The encoded protein is CASSYLTGAPSNEQFF.

The V and J genes are TRBV28 and TRBJ2-6, with 7 bases lining up with TRBD1. CDR1 and CDR2 (germline): MDHEN, SYDVKM. Trimming removed 5 bases from V and 8 bases from J; junction bases left unmatched: 12. The CDR3 runs 16 residues. In nucleotides, the CDR3 is TGTGCCAGCAGTGGCCGTAGACAGGGTATGACCAACGTCCTGACTTTC. This sequence encodes CASSGRRQGMTNVLTF.

This clone was observed a few times. The chain uses TRBV5-4 and TRBJ2-7; TRBD1 might be the D (5 bases). The ends were cut back, 6 bases at V and 7 bases at J, with 17 bases in the middle. CDR3 length equals 13 residues. Per germline, CDR1 SGHNT and CDR2 YYREEE (reference sequence). This CDR3 reads CASKRGIEGEQYF. CDR3 nucleotide sequence: TGTGCCAGCAAAAGGGGAATTGAAGGGGAGCAGTACTTC.

V and J are TRBV10-1 and TRBJ2-7; 13 positions agree with TRBD2. V lost 4 bases, J lost 0 bases, and 0 bases stayed unmatched. CDR1 is WNHNN and CDR2 is SYGVQD in the germline V gene (reference sequence). The CDR3 covers 15 residues. CDR3: CASSGTSGGSYEQYF. The CDR3 region has the DNA TGCGCCAGCAGTGGGACTAGCGGGGGCTCCTACGAGCAGTACTTC.

About this clone itself: The same CDR3 can be traced to other DNA sequences in this sample. The rearrangement links TRBV9 to TRBJ2-1; possibly TRBD2 for D (5 bases). V was clipped by 4 bases and J by 0 bases, with 11 bases between them. Germline V lookup: CDR1 SGDLS, CDR2 YYNGEE. This CDR3 is built from 15 residues. DNA of the CDR3: TGTGCCAGCAGCCTTAGTGGGAGCTCCTACAATGAGCAGTTCTTC. Amino acid sequence: CASSLSGSSYNEQFF.

V and J are TRBV15 and TRBJ2-1; 8 bases are shared with TRBD2. V dropped 2 bases and J dropped 10; count of bases not matched to a gene: 10. The CDR3 totals 15 residues. Looked up from germline, CDR1 is LNHNV and CDR2 is YYDKDF (reference sequence). The CDR3 spells CATSRNTGTRGEQFF. Written as DNA, the CDR3 is TGTGCCACCAGCAGAAACACCGGGACTAGAGGAGAGCAGTTCTTC.

The gene calls are TRBV28 and TRBJ1-1; the D is unclear. Looked up from germline, CDR1 is MDHEN and CDR2 is SYDVKM. The CDR3 totals 12 residues. The V gene lost 6 bases and the J gene lost 4 bases, with 9 bases spanning the gap. The CDR3 DNA sequence: TGTGCCAGCAGAACCGGAGGCACTGAAGCTTTCTTT. Protein sequence: CASRTGGTEAFF.

CDR3 amino acids: CASSLRSLPNEQFF. As DNA, the CDR3 is TGTGCCAGCAGTTTAAGGAGTCTCCCCAATGAGCAGTTCTTC. The chain is built from TRBV28 and TRBJ2-1; D remains ambiguous. The CDR3 runs to 14 residues. The ends were cut back, 2 bases at V and 6 bases at J, with 11 bases in the middle. Per the germline V gene, CDR1 is MDHEN and CDR2 is SYDVKM.

The chain links TRBV6-1 to TRBJ1-5; D perhaps matches TRBD1 (6 bases). Germline values: CDR1 MNHNS, CDR2 SASEGT. Trimming left V 6 bases short and J 5 bases short, with 17 bases between. The CDR3 spans 15 residues. CDR3 loop: CASRRFRDNDQPQHF. As DNA, the CDR3 is TGTGCCAGCAGGCGCTTCCGGGACAACGATCAGCCCCAGCATTTT.

This clone has just one count. The J gene is TRBJ2-1, the V gene TRBV15, with 11 bases aligning to TRBD2. V lost 5 bases and J lost 4; bases outside the gene matches: 4. The length of the CDR3 is 15 residues. Germline loops: CDR1 LNHNV, CDR2 YYDKDF (reference sequence). This CDR3 is CATSGRLAGYNEQFF. The CDR3, as DNA: TGTGCCACCAGCGGACGACTAGCGGGATACAATGAGCAGTTCTTC.

The chain couples TRBV6-6 to TRBJ1-2, with TRBD1 identical over 7 bases. Germline trimming cut 4 bases from V and 2 bases from J; bases unmatched to any gene: 7. CDR1 MNHNY and CDR2 SVGAGI come from the germline V gene (reference sequence). CDR3 length: 15 residues. The CDR3 reads CASSFPEDRNYGYTF. As DNA, the CDR3 is TGTGCCAGCAGTTTCCCGGAGGACAGGAACTATGGCTACACCTTC.